The entry below describes one T cell receptor beta chain. Its antigen remains unidentified. This sample was taken from a study of monozygotic twins with inflammatory bowel disease. The study, taken as a whole, reports: No separation of different T cell subtypes was possible. Background noise in patient repertoires may stem from differing immunosuppressive treatments.

CDR3 length: 12 amino acids. From germline, CDR1 is SGHTA and CDR2 FQGNSA. Blood was drawn once per donor, and each sample measured more than 2 ml. UMIs with a 6-nucleotide sample barcode were added by template switching. TCRdb reanalyzed the 5' RACE reads, giving one entry per CDR3 protein sequence and no DNA. This listing includes about 160,000 distinct CDR3 sequences. The rearrangement links TRBV7-2 to TRBJ1-2; TCRdb gives TRBD1 as the D gene, but with no DNA this cannot be confirmed. The receptor comes from a human donor with ulcerative colitis or Crohn's disease, or a healthy co-twin of an affected twin (not recorded which). The sequencing input was blood. CDR3 in amino acids: CASSEQGDGYTF.